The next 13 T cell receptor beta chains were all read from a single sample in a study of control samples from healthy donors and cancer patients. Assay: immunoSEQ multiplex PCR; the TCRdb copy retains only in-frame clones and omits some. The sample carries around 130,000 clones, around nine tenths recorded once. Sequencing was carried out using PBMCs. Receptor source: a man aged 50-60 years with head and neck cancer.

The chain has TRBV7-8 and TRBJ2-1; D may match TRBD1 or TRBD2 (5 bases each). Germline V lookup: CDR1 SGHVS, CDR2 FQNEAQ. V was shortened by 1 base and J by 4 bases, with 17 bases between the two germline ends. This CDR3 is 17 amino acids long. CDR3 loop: CASSLGGTGATYNEQFF. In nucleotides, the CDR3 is TGTGCCAGCAGCTTAGGTGGGACCGGGGCGACTTACAATGAGCAGTTCTTC.

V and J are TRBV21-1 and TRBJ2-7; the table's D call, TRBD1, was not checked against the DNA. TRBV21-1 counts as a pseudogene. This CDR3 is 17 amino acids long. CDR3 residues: CASSKADREKDSYEQYF. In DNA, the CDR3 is TGTGCCAGCAGCAAAGCCGACAGGGAAAAAGACTCCTACGAGCAGTACTTC.

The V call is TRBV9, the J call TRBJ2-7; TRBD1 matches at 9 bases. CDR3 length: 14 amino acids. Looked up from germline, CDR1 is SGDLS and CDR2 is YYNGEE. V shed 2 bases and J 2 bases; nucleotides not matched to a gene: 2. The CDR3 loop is CASSVRDRAYEQYF. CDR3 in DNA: TGTGCCAGCAGCGTGCGGGACAGGGCCTACGAGCAGTACTTC.

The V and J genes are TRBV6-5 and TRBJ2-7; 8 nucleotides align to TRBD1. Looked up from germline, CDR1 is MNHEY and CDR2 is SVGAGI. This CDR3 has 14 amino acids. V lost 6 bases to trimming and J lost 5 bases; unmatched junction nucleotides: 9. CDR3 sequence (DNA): TGTGCCAGCAGAGCAGGGCAGGGGGCCAACGAGCAGTACTTC. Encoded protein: CASRAGQGANEQYF.

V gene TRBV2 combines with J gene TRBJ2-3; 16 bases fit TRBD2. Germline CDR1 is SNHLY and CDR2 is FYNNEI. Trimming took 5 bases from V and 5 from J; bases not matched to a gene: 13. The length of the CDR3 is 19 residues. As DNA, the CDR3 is TGTGCCAGCAGTCTTAACCCCGGGACTAGCGGGGGGGCCGGAGATACGCAGTATTTT. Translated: CASSLNPGTSGGAGDTQYF.

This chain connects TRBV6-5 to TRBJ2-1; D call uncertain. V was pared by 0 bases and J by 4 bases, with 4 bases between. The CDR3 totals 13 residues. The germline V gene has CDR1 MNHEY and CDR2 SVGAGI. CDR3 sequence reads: CASSYSLYNEQFF. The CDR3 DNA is TGTGCCAGCAGTTACTCTCTGTACAATGAGCAGTTCTTC.

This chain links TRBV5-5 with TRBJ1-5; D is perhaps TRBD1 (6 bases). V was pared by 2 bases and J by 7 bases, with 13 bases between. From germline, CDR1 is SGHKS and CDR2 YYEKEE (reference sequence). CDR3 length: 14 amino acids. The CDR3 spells CASSFGGLGQPQHF. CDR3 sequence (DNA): TGTGCCAGCAGCTTCGGGGGGCTAGGGCAGCCCCAGCATTTT.

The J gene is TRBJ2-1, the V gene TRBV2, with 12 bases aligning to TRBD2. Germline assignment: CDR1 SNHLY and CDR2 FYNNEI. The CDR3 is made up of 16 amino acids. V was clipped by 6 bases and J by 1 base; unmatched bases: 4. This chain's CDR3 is CASRLLAGGSYNEQFF. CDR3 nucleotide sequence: TGTGCCAGCAGGTTACTAGCGGGAGGTTCCTACAATGAGCAGTTCTTC.

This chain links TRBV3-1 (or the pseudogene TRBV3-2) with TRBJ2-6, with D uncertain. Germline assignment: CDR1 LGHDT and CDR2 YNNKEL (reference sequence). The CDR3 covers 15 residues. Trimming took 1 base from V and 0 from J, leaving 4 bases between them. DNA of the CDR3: TGTGCCAGCAGCCAAGTCGGCTCTGGGGCCAACGTCCTGACTTTC. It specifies CASSQVGSGANVLTF.

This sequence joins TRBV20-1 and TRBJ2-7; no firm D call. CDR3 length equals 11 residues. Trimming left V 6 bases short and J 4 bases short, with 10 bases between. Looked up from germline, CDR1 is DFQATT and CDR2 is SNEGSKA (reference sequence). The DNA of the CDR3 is TGCAGTGCACGGACGGAGTACGAGCAGTACTTC. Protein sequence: CSARTEYEQYF.

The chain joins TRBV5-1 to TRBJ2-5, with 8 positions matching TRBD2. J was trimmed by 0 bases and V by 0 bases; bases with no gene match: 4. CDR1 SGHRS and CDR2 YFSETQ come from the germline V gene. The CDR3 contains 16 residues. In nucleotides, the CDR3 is TGCGCCAGCAGCTTGGAGATAGCGGGGTACCAAGAGACCCAGTACTTC. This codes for CASSLEIAGYQETQYF.

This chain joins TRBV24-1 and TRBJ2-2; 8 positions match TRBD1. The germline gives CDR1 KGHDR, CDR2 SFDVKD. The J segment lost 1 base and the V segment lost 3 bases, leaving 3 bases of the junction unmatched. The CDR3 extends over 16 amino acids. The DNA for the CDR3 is TGTGCCACCAGTGATCCAGGGACAGGGAACACCGGGGAGCTGTTTTTT. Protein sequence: CATSDPGTGNTGELFF.

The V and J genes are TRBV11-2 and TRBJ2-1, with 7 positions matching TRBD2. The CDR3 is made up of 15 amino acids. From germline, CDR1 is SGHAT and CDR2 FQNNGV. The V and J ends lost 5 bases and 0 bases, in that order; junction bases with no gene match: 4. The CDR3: CASSISGYSYNEQFF. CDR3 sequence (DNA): TGTGCCAGCAGCATTAGCGGGTACTCCTACAATGAGCAGTTCTTC.